This is a list of T cell receptor beta chains from one sample in a study of blood T cell repertoires in COVID-19. TCRdb's copy holds only in-frame clones and misses some; the assay was immunoSEQ multiplex PCR. The sample lists approximately 210,000 clones, approximately 80% occurring once. The sequenced sample consisted of peripheral blood. These receptors came from a woman older than 75 with COVID-19, enrolled during active disease. Each CDR3 is given with its conserved first and last residue. A D gene is named only where the DNA matches it firmly. The size field is filled for only some rows; it gives once, few, many or a size class.

J gene,D gene,clone size,V gene,CDR3 DNA,CDR3 protein
TRBJ2-2,-,-,TRBV6-2/TRBV6-3,TGTGCCAGCAGTTACCCAGGCCACACCGGGGAGCTGTTTTTT,CASSYPGHTGELFF
TRBJ1-6,-,-,TRBV7-2,TGTGCCAGCCTCGCTCAAGGGGCTGGTTATAATTCACCCCTCCACTTT,CASLAQGAGYNSPLHF
TRBJ1-2,TRBD1,-,TRBV28,TGTGCCAGCAGTCTACCGGACAGGGAAATCTATGGCTACACCTTC,CASSLPDREIYGYTF
TRBJ2-1,TRBD2,-,TRBV5-4,TGTGCCAGCAGCAAATATAGCGGGGCCAACTCCTACAATGAGCAGTTCTTC,CASSKYSGANSYNEQFF
TRBJ1-4,-,few,TRBV6-1,TGTGCCAGCAGTGATTTGAGGGCGGGGGAAAAACTGTTTTTT,CASSDLRAGEKLFF
TRBJ1-5,TRBD1,-,TRBV6-2/TRBV6-3,TGTGCCAGCAGCCGGGGACAGGGTGGCAATCAGCCCCAGCATTTT,CASSRGQGGNQPQHF
TRBJ2-3,-,-,TRBV6-1,TGTGCCAGCAGTGAATATAGTCATCGGGGAGTAATAGATACGCAGTATTTT,CASSEYSHRGVIDTQYF
TRBJ1-2,TRBD1,-,TRBV5-1,TGCGCCAGCAGTATGGAGACAGGGAATGGCTACACCTTC,CASSMETGNGYTF
TRBJ2-5,TRBD1,-,TRBV5-4,TGTGCCAGCAGCCGCCGGGACAGGGGACGTGAAGAGACCCAGTACTTC,CASSRRDRGREETQYF
TRBJ2-7,TRBD1,once,TRBV28,TGTGCCAGCGGACAGGGGTCCTACGAGCAGTACTTC,CASGQGSYEQYF
TRBJ2-5,TRBD2,once,TRBV2,TGTGCCAGCAAGACTAGCGGGGGGGGAGGTGAGACCCAGTACTTC,CASKTSGGGGETQYF
TRBJ1-1,-,-,TRBV10-3,TGTGCCATCAGTGAACCGGGGGACACTGAAGCTTTCTTT,CAISEPGDTEAFF
TRBJ2-3,-,-,TRBV7-8,TGTGCCAGCAGCCAAACCCATGGCGGGGAGTCAGATACGCAGTATTTT,CASSQTHGGESDTQYF
TRBJ1-2,-,-,TRBV30,TGTGCCTACATCCGGGATTATGGCTACACCTTC,CAYIRDYGYTF
TRBJ2-1,TRBD2,-,TRBV4-2,TGTGCCAGCAGCCAAGAAAGGCTAGCGGGGGGCAATGAGCAGTTCTTC,CASSQERLAGGNEQFF
TRBJ2-3,-,-,TRBV7-3,TGTGCCAGCAGCCCCTACGGTCACGCAGATACGCAGTATTTT,CASSPYGHADTQYF
TRBJ1-5,TRBD1,once,TRBV13,TGTGCCAGCAGCGCCAGACAGGGAGGCGTGGGTCAGCCCCAGCATTTT,CASSARQGGVGQPQHF
TRBJ2-5,-,-,TRBV6-5,TGTGCCAGCAATCCTAACCAAGAGACCCAGTACTTC,CASNPNQETQYF
TRBJ2-2,TRBD2,-,TRBV5-1,TGCGCCAGCAGCTCTACTAGCGGAGCAAACACCGGGGAGCTGTTTTTT,CASSSTSGANTGELFF
TRBJ2-3,-,-,TRBV7-2,TGTGCCAGCAGCTTAGTTGATCGGGGGGACAACGCAGATACGCAGTATTTT,CASSLVDRGDNADTQYF
TRBJ1-2,-,few,TRBV28,TGTGCCAGCAGCCGCGTGGGGGGGATTAACTATGGCTACACCTTC,CASSRVGGINYGYTF
TRBJ1-5,TRBD1,once,TRBV6-2/TRBV6-3,TGTGCCAGCAGTTACTTTTTGGGGACAGGGGACAATCAGCCCCAGCATTTT,CASSYFLGTGDNQPQHF
TRBJ2-1,TRBD2,-,TRBV5-6,TGTGCCAGCAGCCCCTGGACTAGCGGGGGGGGATCGGGTATTAATGAGCAGTTCTTC,CASSPWTSGGGSGINEQFF
TRBJ2-1,TRBD2,-,TRBV5-1,TGCGCCAGCAGCTTGGAGGCTAGCGGGGGACAGCAGTTCTTC,CASSLEASGGQQFF
TRBJ2-3,TRBD2,-,TRBV6-5,TGTGCCACCCGGACTAGCGGGGGGGTCGCGGATACGCAGTATTTT,CATRTSGGVADTQYF
TRBJ2-5,TRBD1,-,TRBV5-6,TGTGCCAGCAATGGACAGGGTAGGGGAGAGACCCAGTACTTC,CASNGQGRGETQYF
TRBJ1-1,-,-,TRBV7-3,TGTGCCAGCAGCTTAAGACACAGCACAAAAATGAACACTGAAGCTTTCTTT,CASSLRHSTKMNTEAFF
TRBJ1-4,-,-,TRBV6-6,TGTGCCAGCAGGGAGGCTACAACTAATGAAAAACTGTTTTTT,CASREATTNEKLFF
TRBJ2-2,TRBD1,-,TRBV7-2,TGTGCCAGCAGCCTCGACAGGGCCGGGGAGCTGTTTTTT,CASSLDRAGELFF
TRBJ2-5,-,-,TRBV7-3,TGTGCCAGCAGCTTATTGGCGGGGGCTCAAGAGACCCAGTACTTC,CASSLLAGAQETQYF
TRBJ2-1,TRBD1,-,TRBV6-5,TGTGCCAGCAGTTACCCAAGACAGGGGGGCCACAATGAGCAGTTCTTC,CASSYPRQGGHNEQFF
TRBJ2-5,TRBD2,-,TRBV7-6,TGTGCCAGCGACCGAAGCGGGGGGTTCCAAGAGACCCAGTACTTC,CASDRSGGFQETQYF
TRBJ2-2,-,once,TRBV18,TGTGCCAGCTCACCCCAGAGAGGGACCGGGGAGCTGTTTTTT,CASSPQRGTGELFF
TRBJ2-5,-,-,TRBV21-1,TGTGCCAGCAGCAAAATTCGGCGGGGGCTCCCCCCAGTGACCCAGTACTTC,CASSKIRRGLPPVTQYF
TRBJ1-5,TRBD1,-,TRBV28,TGTGCCAGTAACAGGGGGCGTTTTTTGGGTCAGCCCCAGCATTTT,CASNRGRFLGQPQHF
TRBJ2-3,-,-,TRBV7-2,TGTGCCAGCAGCCGGGACACAGATACGCAGTATTTT,CASSRDTDTQYF
TRBJ2-2,-,few,TRBV28,TGTGCCAGCACCATGAAACGCGTGGCCGGGGAGCTGTTTTTT,CASTMKRVAGELFF
TRBJ1-6,TRBD1,once,TRBV19,TGTGCCAGTACACCGTCCGGGACAGGGAATTCACCCCTCCACTTT,CASTPSGTGNSPLHF
TRBJ1-1,-,-,TRBV12-3/TRBV12-4,TGTGCCAGCGGCCGCGGGACTGAAGCTTTCTTT,CASGRGTEAFF
TRBJ1-1,-,-,TRBV6-5,TGTGCCAGCAGCCCCCAGCAGGGGAACACTGAAGCTTTCTTT,CASSPQQGNTEAFF
TRBJ2-1,TRBD1,-,TRBV9,TGTGCCACATCCAGGGGGCCGGGTAATGAGCAGTTCTTC,CATSRGPGNEQFF
TRBJ1-4,TRBD1,-,TRBV7-2,TGTGCCAGCAGCCCCGGACAGGGGAATGAAAAACTGTTTTTT,CASSPGQGNEKLFF
TRBJ2-7,TRBD2,-,TRBV6-5,TGTGCCAGCAGTTACCCCGGGTTGCGGGGGGGCCAGCAGTACTTC,CASSYPGLRGGQQYF
TRBJ1-1,-,-,TRBV18,TGTGCCAGCTCACCAGCCACAGAAGCTTTCTTT,CASSPATEAFF
TRBJ1-3,-,-,TRBV4-2,TGTGCCAGCAGCCAAGTAGGAGCGGGGCGCGGTGGAAACACCATATATTTT,CASSQVGAGRGGNTIYF
TRBJ2-7,-,-,TRBV19,TGTGCCAGTGCAGATGAGGGCTCCTACGAGCAGTACTTC,CASADEGSYEQYF
TRBJ2-1,TRBD2,once,TRBV11-2,TGTGCCAGCAGCCCGGTAGTAGCGGGGGGCTACAATGAGCAGTTCTTC,CASSPVVAGGYNEQFF
TRBJ2-3,TRBD2,-,TRBV10-3,TGTGCCATCAGTGTGACTAGCGGGGGTGGGATAGATACGCAGTATTTT,CAISVTSGGGIDTQYF
TRBJ1-6,-,-,TRBV3-1/TRBV3-2,TGTGCCAGCAGCCGGGGGGGGGCTGGCAATTCACCCCTCCACTTT,CASSRGGAGNSPLHF
TRBJ2-1,-,-,TRBV7-2,TGTGCCAGCAGCTGGCTGGCGGGTGGCAATGAGCAGTTCTTC,CASSWLAGGNEQFF
TRBJ1-1,TRBD1,-,TRBV28,TGTGCCAGCAGGCCGGGACAGAGGGCCTTTTGGGCTTTCTTT,CASRPGQRAFWAFF
TRBJ2-7,-,few,TRBV3-1/TRBV3-2,TGTGCCAGCAGCCAAAGTCGACCGGCGGACGAGCAGTACTTC,CASSQSRPADEQYF
TRBJ1-2,-,-,TRBV7-3,TGTGCCAGCAGCCCACAGATGTCCTATGGCTACACCTTC,CASSPQMSYGYTF
TRBJ1-2,-,-,TRBV7-9,TGTGCCAGCAGCTTGGGAGCCTATGGCTACACCTTC,CASSLGAYGYTF
TRBJ2-7,-,-,TRBV18,TGTGCCAGCTCACCACAGGGGACTTCCACCTACGAGCAGTACTTC,CASSPQGTSTYEQYF